This TCR beta chain was sequenced during a study of blood T cell repertoires in COVID-19. V dropped 4 bases and J dropped 3; count of bases not matched to a gene: 11. CDR3 length: 17 amino acids. From germline, CDR1 is SGDLS and CDR2 YYNGEE. The repertoire was sequenced with immunoSEQ multiplex PCR; TCRdb's copy has only in-frame clones and lacks some. The sample includes 190,000 or so clones, about three quarters of them seen just once. The clonotype was recovered from a woman older than 75 with active or convalescent COVID-19. The chain joins TRBV9 to TRBJ1-4; 8 bases map to TRBD1. The sample comprised peripheral blood. CDR3 sequence: CASSPIAGGPSNEKLFF. In DNA, the CDR3 is TGTGCCAGCAGCCCAATTGCAGGGGGCCCTTCTAATGAAAAACTGTTTTTT.